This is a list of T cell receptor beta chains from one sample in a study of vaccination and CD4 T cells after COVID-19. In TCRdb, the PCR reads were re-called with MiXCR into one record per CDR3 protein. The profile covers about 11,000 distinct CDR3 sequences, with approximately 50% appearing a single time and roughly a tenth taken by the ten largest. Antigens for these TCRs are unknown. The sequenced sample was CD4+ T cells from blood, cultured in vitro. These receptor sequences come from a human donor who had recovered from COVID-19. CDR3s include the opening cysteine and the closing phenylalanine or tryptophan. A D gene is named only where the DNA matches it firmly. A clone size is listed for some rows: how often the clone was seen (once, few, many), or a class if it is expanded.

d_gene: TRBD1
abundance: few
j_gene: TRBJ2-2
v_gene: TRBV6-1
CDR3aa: CASTRTGVTGELFF
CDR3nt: TGTGCCAGCACCCGGACAGGGGTCACCGGGGAGCTGTTTTTT

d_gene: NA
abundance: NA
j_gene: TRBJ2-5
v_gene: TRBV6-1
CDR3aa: CASSHAGTQYF
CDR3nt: TGTGCCAGCAGCCACGCCGGGACCCAGTACTTC

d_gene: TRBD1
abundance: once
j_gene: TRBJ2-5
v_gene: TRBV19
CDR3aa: CASSPTGVFETQYF
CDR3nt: TGTGCCAGTAGTCCTACAGGGGTCTTTGAGACCCAGTACTTC

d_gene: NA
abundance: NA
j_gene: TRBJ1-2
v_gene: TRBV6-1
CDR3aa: CASSDRTDLYGYTF
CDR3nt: TGTGCCAGCAGTGACCGGACAGACCTCTATGGCTACACCTTC

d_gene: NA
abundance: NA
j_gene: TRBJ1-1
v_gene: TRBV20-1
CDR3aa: CSAREEASGREAFF
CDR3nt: TGCAGTGCTAGAGAGGAGGCCTCCGGGAGGGAAGCTTTCTTT

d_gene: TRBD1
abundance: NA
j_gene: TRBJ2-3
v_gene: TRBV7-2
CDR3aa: CASSLGTGHTDTQYF
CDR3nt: TGTGCCAGCAGCTTAGGGACAGGGCACACAGATACGCAGTATTTT

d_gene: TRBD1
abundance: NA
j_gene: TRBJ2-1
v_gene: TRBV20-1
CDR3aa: CSAGQGGNEQFF
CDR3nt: TGCAGTGCTGGACAGGGAGGCAATGAGCAGTTCTTC

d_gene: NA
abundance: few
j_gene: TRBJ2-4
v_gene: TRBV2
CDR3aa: CASRQLDIQYF
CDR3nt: TGTGCCAGCAGGCAGCTCGACATTCAGTACTTC

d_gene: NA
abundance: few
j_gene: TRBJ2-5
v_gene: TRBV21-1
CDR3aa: CASSKRTGKETQYF
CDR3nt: TGTGCCAGCAGCAAGAGGACAGGGAAAGAGACCCAGTACTTC

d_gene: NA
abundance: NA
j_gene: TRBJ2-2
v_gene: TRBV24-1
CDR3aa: CTTSDPNVVTGELFF
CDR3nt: TGTACCACCAGTGATCCAAACGTCGTCACCGGGGAGCTGTTTTTT

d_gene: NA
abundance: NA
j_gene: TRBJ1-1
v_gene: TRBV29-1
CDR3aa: CSARLPPTTEAFF
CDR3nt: TGCAGCGCCCGACTGCCCCCCACCACTGAAGCTTTCTTT

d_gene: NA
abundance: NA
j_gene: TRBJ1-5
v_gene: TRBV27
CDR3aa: CASQQRDQPQHF
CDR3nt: TGTGCCAGCCAACAGAGGGATCAGCCCCAGCATTTT

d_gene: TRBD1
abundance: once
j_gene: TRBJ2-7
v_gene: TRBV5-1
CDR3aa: CASSLTGVTYEQYF
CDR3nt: TGCGCCAGCAGCTTGACAGGGGTCACCTACGAGCAGTACTTC

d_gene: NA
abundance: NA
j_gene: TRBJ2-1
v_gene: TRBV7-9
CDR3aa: CASSLAPEQFF
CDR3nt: TGTGCCAGCAGCTTAGCCCCTGAGCAGTTCTTC

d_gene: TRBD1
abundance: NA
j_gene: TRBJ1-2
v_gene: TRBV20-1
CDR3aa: CSAYPPRDRAHYGYTF
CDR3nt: TGCAGTGCCTACCCGCCCCGGGACAGGGCTCACTATGGCTACACCTTC

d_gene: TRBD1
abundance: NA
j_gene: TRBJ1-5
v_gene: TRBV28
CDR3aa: CASRGTQGAFQPQHF
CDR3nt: TGTGCCAGCAGAGGCACTCAGGGGGCGTTTCAGCCCCAGCATTTT

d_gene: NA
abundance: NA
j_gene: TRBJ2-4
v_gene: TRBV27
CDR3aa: CANSLFGAGRDIQYF
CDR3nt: TGTGCCAACAGTTTATTTGGGGCGGGAAGGGACATTCAGTACTTC

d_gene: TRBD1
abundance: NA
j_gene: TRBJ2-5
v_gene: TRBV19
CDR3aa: CASKKTGVGETQYF
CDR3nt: TGTGCCAGTAAGAAGACAGGGGTGGGAGAGACCCAGTACTTC

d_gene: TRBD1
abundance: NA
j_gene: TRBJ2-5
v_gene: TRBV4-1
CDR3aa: CASSQVGRGLETQYF
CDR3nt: TGCGCCAGCAGCCAAGTTGGCAGGGGGCTGGAGACCCAGTACTTC

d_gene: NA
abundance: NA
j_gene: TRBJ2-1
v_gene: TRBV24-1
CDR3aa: CATSPQGNEQFF
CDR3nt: TGTGCCACCAGCCCCCAGGGGAATGAGCAGTTCTTC

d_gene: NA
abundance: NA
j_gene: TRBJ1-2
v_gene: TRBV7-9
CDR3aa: CASTWGRESGRYTF
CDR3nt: TGTGCCAGCACCTGGGGGAGGGAGTCGGGACGCTACACCTTC

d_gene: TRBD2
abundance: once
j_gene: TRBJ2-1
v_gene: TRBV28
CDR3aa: CASRREEVEQFF
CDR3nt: TGTGCCAGCAGACGGGAGGAAGTTGAGCAGTTCTTC

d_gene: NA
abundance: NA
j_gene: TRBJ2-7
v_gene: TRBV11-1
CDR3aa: CASSRGGYEQYF
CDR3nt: TGTGCCAGCAGTAGGGGGGGATACGAGCAGTACTTC

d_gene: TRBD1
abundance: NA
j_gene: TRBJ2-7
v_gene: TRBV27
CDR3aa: CASTRFKGAGYEQYF
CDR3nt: TGTGCCAGCACTCGATTTAAGGGGGCCGGCTACGAGCAGTACTTC

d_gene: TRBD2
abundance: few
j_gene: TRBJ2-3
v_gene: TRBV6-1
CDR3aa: CASRGLAGRRPSTDTQYF
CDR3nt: TGTGCCAGCAGGGGACTAGCGGGCCGTCGTCCGAGCACAGATACGCAGTATTTT

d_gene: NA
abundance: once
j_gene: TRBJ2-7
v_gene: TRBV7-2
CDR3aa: CASSFSEGGSGRGYEQYF
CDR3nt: TGTGCCAGCAGCTTCAGTGAGGGGGGTAGCGGAAGAGGGTACGAGCAGTACTTC

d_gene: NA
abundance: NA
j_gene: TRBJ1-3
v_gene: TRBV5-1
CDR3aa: CASSSWTGNTIYF
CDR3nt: TGCGCCAGCAGCTCTTGGACTGGAAACACCATATATTTT

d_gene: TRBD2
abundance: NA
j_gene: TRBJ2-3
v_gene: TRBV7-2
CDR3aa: CASSLVSGGYTDTQYF
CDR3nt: TGTGCCAGCAGCTTAGTGTCGGGAGGGTACACAGATACGCAGTATTTT

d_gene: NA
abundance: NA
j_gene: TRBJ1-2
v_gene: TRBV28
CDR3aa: CASSFGGDPSGYTF
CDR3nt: TGTGCCAGCAGCTTTGGCGGGGACCCAAGTGGCTACACCTTC

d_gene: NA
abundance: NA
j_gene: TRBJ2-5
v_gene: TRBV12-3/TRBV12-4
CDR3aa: CASSLGELAQYF
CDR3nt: TGTGCCAGCAGTCTAGGGGAACTGGCCCAGTACTTC